This T cell receptor (beta chain) was sequenced for a study of T cell changes during pregnancy in multiple sclerosis. The protocol was immunoSEQ multiplex PCR, while the TCRdb copy is restricted to in-frame clones and leaves out a portion. The table has roughly 90,000 clones, approximately 89% seen once. This receptor was taken from a female donor with multiple sclerosis, enrolled in a pregnancy study. This sample comprised peripheral blood, obtained before pregnancy.

The CDR3 DNA follows: TGCGCCAGCAGCCAAATAACAGGATCGGGTGAGCAGTTCTTC. Protein product: CASSQITGSGEQFF. The chain is built from TRBV4-1 and TRBJ2-1; TRBD1 might be the D (5 bases). Trimming removed 2 bases at V and 9 bases at J, with 14 bases between. CDR1 is MGHRA and CDR2 is YSYEKL in the germline V gene. This CDR3 has 14 amino acids.